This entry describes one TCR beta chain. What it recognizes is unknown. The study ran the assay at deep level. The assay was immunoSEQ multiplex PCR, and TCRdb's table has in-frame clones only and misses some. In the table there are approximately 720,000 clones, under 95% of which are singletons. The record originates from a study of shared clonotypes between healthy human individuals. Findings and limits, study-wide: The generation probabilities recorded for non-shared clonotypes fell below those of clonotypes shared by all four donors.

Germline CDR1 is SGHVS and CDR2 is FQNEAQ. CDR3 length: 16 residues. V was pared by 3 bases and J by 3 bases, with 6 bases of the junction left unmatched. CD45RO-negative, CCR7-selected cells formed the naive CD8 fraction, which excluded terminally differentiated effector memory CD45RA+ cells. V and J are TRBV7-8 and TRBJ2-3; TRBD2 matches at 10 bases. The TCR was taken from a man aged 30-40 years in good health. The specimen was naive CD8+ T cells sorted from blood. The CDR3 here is CASSFFGTSDTDTQYF. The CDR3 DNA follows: TGTGCCAGCAGCTTTTTTGGGACTAGCGATACAGATACGCAGTATTTT. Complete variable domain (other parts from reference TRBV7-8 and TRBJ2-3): GAGVSQSPRYKVAKRGQDVALRCDPISGHVSLFWYQQALGQGPEFLTYFQNEAQLDKSGLPSDRFFAERPEGSVSTLKIQRTQQEDSAVYLCASSFFGTSDTDTQYFGPGTRLTVL.